The 28 T cell receptor beta chains below come from one sample, sequenced in a study of OX40 agonist ivuxolimab in advanced cancers. Sequenced by immunoSEQ multiplex PCR; TCRdb stores in-frame clones only, minus some. The sample carries about 73,000 clones, around nine tenths recorded once. The sample consisted of CD4+ or CD8+ T cells sorted from blood, taken in a trial of the OX40 agonist ivuxolimab. The receptors were gathered from an adult with an advanced solid tumor such as melanoma, head and neck, liver or kidney cancer.

The chain combines TRBV28 with TRBJ2-5, with 11 bases matching TRBD2. CDR3 size: 18 residues. J gave up 2 bases and V 6 bases, and 14 bases lay outside the gene matches. The germline gives CDR1 MDHEN, CDR2 SYDVKM. CDR3 amino acids: CASRAPTGLAAIQETQYF. Here the CDR3 DNA reads TGTGCCAGCAGGGCCCCAACGGGACTAGCGGCAATACAAGAGACCCAGTACTTC.

The gene calls are TRBV11-3 and TRBJ2-1, with D possibly TRBD1 on 6 matching bases. CDR1 is SGHNT and CDR2 is YENEEA in the germline V gene. Trimming left V 3 bases short and J 3 bases short, with 12 bases between. This CDR3 has 15 amino acids. DNA for the CDR3: TGTGCCAGCAGCTTCCCAGGGGCCCACTACAATGAGCAGTTCTTC. Translating gives CASSFPGAHYNEQFF. The variable domain in full, completed from reference TRBV11-3 and TRBJ2-1, reads EAGVVQSPRYKIIEKKQPVAFWCNPISGHNTLYWYLQNLGQGPELLIRYENEEAVDDSQLPKDRFSAERLKGVDSTLKIQPAELGDSAVYLCASSFPGAHYNEQFFGPGTRLTVL.

A word on this clone: Germline is not matched at one junction end, which may reflect a read error. The same CDR3 arises from other DNA sequences in this sample as well. The chain links TRBV7-2 to TRBJ2-2; a possible D gene is TRBD2 (6 bases). There are 12 residues in the CDR3. CDR1 is SGHTA, CDR2 FQGNSA, per germline. CDR3 loop: CASSSRGGELFF. The CDR3 DNA is TGTGCCAGCAGCTCCCGGGGCGGGGAACTGTTTTTT.

The chain links TRBV10-3 to TRBJ2-2; 11 positions match TRBD2. With V trimmed by 6 bases and J by 5 bases, 5 bases remained unmatched. CDR1 is ENHRY, CDR2 SYGVKD, per germline. The CDR3 spans 15 residues. This chain's CDR3 is CAIRQGLAETGELFF. The CDR3 DNA is TGTGCCATCAGACAGGGACTAGCGGAGACCGGGGAGCTGTTTTTT.

The V gene is TRBV5-4, the J gene TRBJ2-6; 11 bases are a match to TRBD2. The CDR3 runs 18 residues. Trimming removed 4 bases from V and 0 bases from J; junction bases left unmatched: 6. Germline loops: CDR1 SGHNT, CDR2 YYREEE (reference sequence). CDR3 protein: CASSKLAGGISGANVLTF. The CDR3 DNA reads as TGTGCCAGCAGCAAGCTAGCGGGAGGAATCTCTGGGGCCAACGTCCTGACTTTC.

The chain couples TRBV28 to TRBJ2-1; D possibly corresponds to TRBD2 (6 bases). From germline, CDR1 is MDHEN and CDR2 SYDVKM. V lost 8 bases, J lost 8 bases, and 13 bases lay in between. The CDR3 runs to 12 residues. The chain's CDR3 is CASGVTRDEQFF. The CDR3 DNA reads TGTGCCAGCGGAGTGACTAGGGATGAGCAGTTCTTC.

The rearrangement joins TRBV6-6 to TRBJ2-1, with 9 bases lining up with TRBD2. CDR1 is MNHNY, CDR2 SVGAGI, per germline (reference sequence). There are 15 residues in the CDR3. V shed 6 bases, J shed 0 bases, and the junction held 3 bases outside the gene matches. Here the CDR3 reads CASSQTSGSYNEQFF. CDR3 DNA: TGTGCCAGCAGCCAGACTAGCGGCTCCTACAATGAGCAGTTCTTC.

This clone appeared a few times. The rearrangement links TRBV6-1 to TRBJ1-5; TRBD1 matches 7 bases. The V gene's germline CDR1 is MNHNS and CDR2 SASEGT. This CDR3 has 14 amino acids. Losses at the gene ends were 4 bases for V and 2 bases for J; bases not matched to a gene: 2. The chain's CDR3 is CASSVQGGNQPQHF. The CDR3 bases are TGTGCCAGCAGTGTTCAGGGGGGCAATCAGCCCCAGCATTTT.

The chain carries TRBV5-1 and TRBJ1-4, with D tentatively TRBD1 (5 bases). The CDR3 sequence is 15 residues long. The V gene's germline CDR1 is SGHRS and CDR2 YFSETQ. V gave up 2 bases and J gave up 0 bases, with 8 bases separating them. The CDR3 DNA sequence: TGCGCCAGCAGCTTAACAGGTTCAACTAATGAAAAACTGTTTTTT. This translates into CASSLTGSTNEKLFF. The variable domain in full, completed from reference TRBV5-1 and TRBJ1-4, reads KAGVTQTPRYLIKTRGQQVTLSCSPISGHRSVSWYQQTPGQGLQFLFEYFSETQRNKGNFPGRFSGRQFSNSRSEMNVSTLELGDSALYLCASSLTGSTNEKLFFGSGTQLSVL.

The chain combines TRBV7-2 with TRBJ1-2, with TRBD1 matching over 10 bases. Germline CDR1 reads SGHTA; CDR2 reads FQGNSA. The length of the CDR3 is 14 residues. With V trimmed by 3 bases and J by 4 bases, 2 bases remained unmatched. This CDR3 is CASSLGQGIYGYTF. CDR3 bases: TGTGCCAGCAGCTTGGGACAGGGGATCTATGGCTACACCTTC.

This chain links TRBV19 with TRBJ2-2; the D is unclear. Per germline, CDR1 LNHDA and CDR2 SQIVND (reference sequence). The CDR3 consists of 12 residues. Trimming stripped 7 bases from V and 6 bases from J, with 9 bases between. CDR3 DNA sequence: TGTGCCAGTAACACGGTTGCCGGGGAGCTGTTTTTT. It yields the protein CASNTVAGELFF. The whole variable domain, remainder taken from reference TRBV19 and TRBJ2-2, is DGGITQSPKYLFRKEGQNVTLSCEQNLNHDAMYWYRQDPGQGLRLIYYSQIVNDFQKGDIAEGYSVSREKKESFPLTVTSAQKNPTAFYLCASNTVAGELFFGEGSRLTVL.

This clone is a singleton in its sample. The chain employs TRBV9 and TRBJ2-7; D is possibly TRBD1 (6 bases). CDR3 length equals 14 residues. V lost 5 bases, J lost 6 bases, and 18 bases lay in between. Germline V gene sequence: CDR1 SGDLS, CDR2 YYNGEE. This CDR3 reads CASRGKQGKVEQYF. CDR3 in DNA: TGTGCCAGCAGGGGGAAACAGGGTAAGGTCGAGCAGTACTTC.

The chain recombines TRBV7-3 with TRBJ2-7; a possible D gene is TRBD1 (5 bases). The V and J ends lost 2 bases and 2 bases respectively, with 10 bases between them. There are 14 residues in the CDR3. Germline assignment: CDR1 SGHTA and CDR2 FQGTGA. In nucleotides, the CDR3 is TGTGCCAGCAGCTTAGCAGGGAATGCCTACGAGCAGTACTTC. Residues: CASSLAGNAYEQYF.

The chain joins TRBV11-2 to TRBJ2-1, with TRBD2 matching 10 bases. This CDR3 contains 20 residues. The trim removed 0 bases at V and 2 bases at J, leaving 13 bases unmatched. The germline gives CDR1 SGHAT, CDR2 FQNNGV. CDR3 coding DNA: TGTGCCAGCAGCTTAGACGCGGTGGCTAGCGGGAGAAGAACCTACAATGAGCAGTTCTTC. This sequence encodes CASSLDAVASGRRTYNEQFF. The variable domain in full, completed from reference TRBV11-2 and TRBJ2-1, reads EAGVAQSPRYKIIEKRQSVAFWCNPISGHATLYWYQQILGQGPKLLIQFQNNGVVDDSQLPKDRFSAERLKGVDSTLKIQPAKLEDSAVYLCASSLDAVASGRRTYNEQFFGPGTRLTVL.

For the CDR3, the DNA is TGTGCCAGCAGCCCAAAGACAGGACACAATCAGCCCCAGCATTTT. This sequence encodes CASSPKTGHNQPQHF. The V call is TRBV7-9, the J call TRBJ1-5; TRBD1 might be the D (6 bases). V lost 5 bases and J 3 bases, leaving 14 bases between the germline ends. Germline V gene lookup returns CDR1 SEHNR and CDR2 FQNEAQ (reference sequence). CDR3 length: 15 residues.

V usage is TRBV5-8 and J usage is TRBJ2-1; 8 bases are a match to TRBD2. This CDR3 is 15 amino acids long. Germline V gene data show CDR1 as SGHTS and CDR2 as YDEGEE. V dropped 2 bases and J dropped 7; count of bases not matched to a gene: 8. CDR3 protein: CASSFGTSGWNEQFF. The CDR3 DNA sequence: TGTGCCAGCAGCTTCGGGACTAGTGGGTGGAATGAGCAGTTCTTC.

The chain couples TRBV7-8 to TRBJ2-7; D uncertain. The CDR3 runs 12 residues. Looked up from germline, CDR1 is SGHVS and CDR2 is FQNEAQ. V gave up 3 bases and J gave up 4 bases, with 7 bases separating them. CDR3 DNA sequence: TGTGCCAGCAGCTTCCCGAGATACGAGCAGTACTTC. Translation: CASSFPRYEQYF.

The chain joins TRBV10-3 to TRBJ1-1; D unresolved. Germline values: CDR1 ENHRY, CDR2 SYGVKD. Trimming cost V 3 bases and J 2 bases, with 10 bases left between them. The CDR3 has 14 amino acids. The CDR3 spells CAISERDLNTEAFF. The DNA of the CDR3 is TGTGCCATCAGTGAAAGGGATCTAAACACTGAAGCTTTCTTT.

This clone was seen more than once but under ten times. The genes are TRBV7-2 and TRBJ2-1; D possibly corresponds to TRBD2 (6 bases). Germline CDR1 reads SGHTA; CDR2 reads FQGNSA. This CDR3 has 14 residues. Between the trimmed V and J ends, which lost 6 bases and 6 bases, there was a span of 15 bases. In nucleotides, the CDR3 is TGTGCCAGCAGATTTCGGGACTGGGGCAATGAGCAGTTCTTC. It codes for CASRFRDWGNEQFF.

This rearrangement joins TRBV5-5 to TRBJ1-1; the D is unclear. V was pared by 0 bases and J by 1 base, with 4 bases between. CDR3 length equals 13 residues. Germline lookup yields CDR1 SGHKS and CDR2 YYEKEE (reference sequence). In DNA form, the CDR3 reads TGTGCCAGCAGCTTGGAACCGAACACTGAAGCTTTCTTT. Encoded protein: CASSLEPNTEAFF.

Remarks on this clone: Other DNA sequences from this sample encode an identical CDR3 as well. This chain joins TRBV7-9 and TRBJ1-4, with a possible D match to TRBD1 (6 bases). V was clipped by 5 bases and J by 11 bases, with 18 bases between them. The CDR3 covers 14 residues. Looked up from germline, CDR1 is SEHNR and CDR2 is FQNEAQ (reference sequence). The CDR3 bases are TGTGCCAGCAGCCGGGACAAGACAGGCCTGAAACTGTTTTTT. This gives the protein CASSRDKTGLKLFF.

This clone was picked up one time. The gene calls are TRBV12-5 and TRBJ2-3, with TRBD2 identical over 12 bases. The CDR3 spans 15 residues. Germline V gene data show CDR1 as LGHNT and CDR2 as FRNRAP. The V gene end was trimmed by 6 bases and the J gene end by 5 bases; junction bases not matched to a gene: 6. The CDR3 loop reads CASGPGLAGIDTQYF. The DNA for the CDR3 is TGTGCTAGTGGCCCCGGACTAGCGGGAATAGATACGCAGTATTTT.

This clone occurred once. This rearrangement joins TRBV5-1 to TRBJ1-4; TRBD1 aligns across 8 bases. V lost 2 bases and J lost 5; bases outside the gene matches: 5. Germline V CDR1 and CDR2: SGHRS, YFSETQ. The CDR3 runs 15 residues. CDR3 DNA sequence: TGCGCCAGCAGCTTTGCGGACAGGGACAATGAAAAACTGTTTTTT. Protein sequence: CASSFADRDNEKLFF.

This chain joins TRBV6-5 and TRBJ1-5, with a possible D match to TRBD1 (6 bases). CDR1 is MNHEY and CDR2 is SVGAGI in the germline V gene. The CDR3 is 14 amino acids. V was pared by 5 bases and J by 1 base, with 9 bases between. This CDR3 reads CASSSQGSNQPQHF. The CDR3 DNA follows: TGTGCCAGCAGTAGCCAGGGGAGCAATCAGCCCCAGCATTTT.

The chain employs TRBV30 and TRBJ2-3; 8 bases align to TRBD2. Per the germline V gene, CDR1 is GTSNPN and CDR2 is SVGIG (reference sequence). This CDR3 is built from 14 residues. V was clipped by 3 bases and J by 0 bases; unmatched bases: 2. CDR3 sequence: CAWRASGSTDTQYF. The CDR3 DNA is TGTGCCTGGAGAGCTAGCGGGAGCACAGATACGCAGTATTTT. The full variable domain, in which reference TRBV30 and TRBJ2-3 provide the parts outside the CDR3, is SQTIHQWPATLVQPVGSPLSLECTVEGTSNPNLYWYRQAAGRGLQLLFYSVGIGQISSEVPQNLSASRPQDRQFILSSKKLLLSDSGFYLCAWRASGSTDTQYFGPGTRLTVL.

CDR3 in amino acids: CASSGGHGRETQYF. DNA for the CDR3: TGTGCCAGCAGTGGTGGTCACGGACGGGAGACCCAGTACTTC. This chain links TRBV2 with TRBJ2-5; D remains unclear. Germline values: CDR1 SNHLY, CDR2 FYNNEI. This CDR3 comprises 14 residues. The V end lost 4 bases, the J end lost 5 bases, and 14 bases lay between the germline ends.

This sequence joins TRBV4-3 and TRBJ1-4; D may be TRBD1 (6 bases). The CDR3 contains 13 residues. The germline V gene has CDR1 LGHNA and CDR2 YSLEER. Trimming removed 6 bases at V and 5 bases at J, with 10 bases between. This CDR3 reads CASSRGSNEKLFF. The CDR3 DNA is TGCGCCAGCAGTAGGGGGAGCAATGAAAAACTGTTTTTT.

This chain uses TRBV30 with TRBJ2-1; weak D call: TRBD2 (6 bases). V was clipped by 5 bases and J by 4 bases, with 12 bases between them. CDR1 is GTSNPN, CDR2 SVGIG, per germline (reference sequence). This CDR3 has 13 residues. CDR3 sequence (DNA): TGTGCCTGGTCCGCGGGACTTTACAATGAGCAGTTCTTC. Protein product: CAWSAGLYNEQFF.